The 5 T cell receptor beta chains listed next were all sequenced from one sample in a study of blood T cell repertoires in COVID-19. Sequencing was performed with immunoSEQ multiplex PCR; in TCRdb, only in-frame clones are kept and a portion is missing. This repertoire shows about 100,000 clones, roughly 80% found once; its top ten account for about an eighth. The material sequenced was peripheral blood. These receptors were taken from a man between 45 and 60 years old with active or convalescent COVID-19.

The chain combines TRBV7-9 with TRBJ2-7; D is possibly TRBD2 (5 bases). Trimming took off 1 base at V and 0 bases at J, with 10 bases between the two ends. Germline V gene lookup returns CDR1 SEHNR and CDR2 FQNEAQ (reference sequence). CDR3 length equals 15 residues. The CDR3 loop reads CASSLGGRTSYEQYF. CDR3 DNA: TGTGCCAGCAGCTTAGGAGGGAGAACCTCCTACGAGCAGTACTTC.

The rearrangement uses TRBV7-9 and TRBJ1-4; 7 bases fit TRBD1. Germline CDR1 reads SEHNR; CDR2 reads FQNEAQ (reference sequence). The V gene end was trimmed by 4 bases and the J gene end by 4 bases; junction bases not matched to a gene: 6. The CDR3 totals 15 residues. CDR3 DNA sequence: TGTGCCAGCAGCTCCTACCGGGACAGTAATGAAAAACTGTTTTTT. Its protein product is CASSSYRDSNEKLFF.

This clone came up once. The chain is built from TRBV23-1 and TRBJ1-1; 12 bases match TRBD1. TRBV23-1 is marked as an open reading frame, function uncertain. This CDR3 region has 16 residues. Trimming took 1 base from V and 4 from J; bases not matched to a gene: 4. Here the CDR3 reads CASSQFRDRGLTEAFF. In DNA form, the CDR3 reads TGCGCCAGCAGTCAATTCCGGGACAGGGGGCTCACTGAAGCTTTCTTT.

The chain is built from TRBV29-1 and TRBJ2-7, with 8 bases lining up with TRBD1. V lost 5 bases and J lost 2; bases outside the gene matches: 8. The CDR3 extends over 14 amino acids. Germline V gene sequence: CDR1 SQVTM, CDR2 ANQGSEA. The CDR3 DNA sequence: TGCAGCGTTCAACCGGGACAGGCAACCTACGAGCAGTACTTC. Amino acid sequence: CSVQPGQATYEQYF.

J is TRBJ2-1 and V is TRBV3-1 (or the pseudogene TRBV3-2); weak D call: TRBD2 (5 bases). This CDR3 contains 12 residues. Germline V gene sequence: CDR1 LGHDT, CDR2 YNNKEL (reference sequence). V gave up 0 bases and J gave up 14 bases, with 11 bases separating them. CDR3 in amino acids: CASSQDAGKEFF. The CDR3 DNA reads as TGTGCCAGCAGCCAAGATGCGGGTAAGGAGTTCTTC.